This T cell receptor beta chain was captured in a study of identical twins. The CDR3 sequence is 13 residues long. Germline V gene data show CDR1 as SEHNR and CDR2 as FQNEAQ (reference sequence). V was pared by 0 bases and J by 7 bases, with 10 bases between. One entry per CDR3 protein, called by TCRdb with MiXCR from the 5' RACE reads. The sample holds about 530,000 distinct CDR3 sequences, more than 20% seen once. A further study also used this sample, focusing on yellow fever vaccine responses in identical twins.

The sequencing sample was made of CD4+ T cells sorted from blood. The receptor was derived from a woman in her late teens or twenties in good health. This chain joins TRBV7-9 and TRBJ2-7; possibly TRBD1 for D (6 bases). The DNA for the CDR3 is TGTGCCAGCAGCTTAGCTGGGGGCGGGGAGCAGTACGTC. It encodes CASSLAGGGEQYV.